The 26 T cell receptor beta chains below all came from one sample that was sequenced in a study of T cell changes during pregnancy in multiple sclerosis. Clones were sequenced by immunoSEQ multiplex PCR, and TCRdb holds only the in-frame ones, with some missing. The table lists approximately 70,000 clones, about 91% of them singletons, with about 2.3% in the top ten. The sample consisted of peripheral blood, taken in the first trimester of pregnancy. These receptor sequences come from a female donor with multiple sclerosis, enrolled in a pregnancy study.

The rearrangement joins TRBV9 to TRBJ2-1; 7 bases map to TRBD2. Germline V gene data show CDR1 as SGDLS and CDR2 as YYNGEE. This CDR3 has 15 amino acids. Germline trimming cut 4 bases from V and 7 bases from J; bases unmatched to any gene: 11. The CDR3 DNA reads as TGTGCCAGCAGCCCCCGGGGCGGGAGTGGAAATGAGCAGTTCTTC. It codes for CASSPRGGSGNEQFF. The whole variable domain, filled in from reference TRBV9 and TRBJ2-1, reads DSGVTQTPKHLITATGQRVTLRCSPRSGDLSVYWYQQSLDQGLQFLIQYYNGEERAKGNILERFSAQQFPDLHSELNLSSLELGDSALYFCASSPRGGSGNEQFFGPGTRLTVL.

V usage is TRBV7-9 and J usage is TRBJ1-2; D is uncertain. V lost 6 bases and J lost 6, with 14 bases in between. This CDR3 is 13 amino acids long. Per germline, CDR1 SEHNR and CDR2 FQNEAQ (reference sequence). The CDR3 DNA reads as TGTGCCAGCAGGGGTGGATCGGGGAATGGCTACACCTTC. Translation: CASRGGSGNGYTF.

In its sample, this clone was seen once. The chain uses TRBV6-4 and TRBJ2-3; weak D call: TRBD2 (5 bases). The V end was cut by 5 bases, the J end by 4 bases, with 10 bases between. Looked up from germline, CDR1 is MRHNA and CDR2 is SNTAGT. CDR3 length: 13 amino acids. The CDR3 loop reads CASSSGSSDTQYF. Here the CDR3 DNA reads TGTGCCAGCAGTAGCGGTTCTTCAGATACGCAGTATTTT.

This sequence joins TRBV7-6 and TRBJ2-7, with a possible D match to TRBD2 (6 bases). Germline V lookup: CDR1 SGHVS, CDR2 FNYEAQ. This CDR3 is built from 16 residues. The V and J ends lost 5 bases and 1 base respectively, with 18 bases between them. The CDR3 DNA follows: TGTGCCAGCAGCCTCAGTACGGGGGATTCTTCCTACGAGCAGTACTTC. It is translated as CASSLSTGDSSYEQYF.

The chain combines TRBV9 with TRBJ1-1; no reliable D call. CDR1 is SGDLS, CDR2 YYNGEE, per germline. The CDR3 runs 13 residues. Trimming cost V 4 bases and J 1 base, with 8 bases left between them. The CDR3 spells CASSPRQNTEAFF. CDR3 bases: TGTGCCAGCAGCCCTCGACAGAACACTGAAGCTTTCTTT.

This clone was seen only a few times. V and J are TRBV7-8 and TRBJ1-6, with 10 nucleotides matching TRBD1. This CDR3 comprises 14 residues. CDR1 and CDR2 from the germline V gene are SGHVS and FQNEAQ. The trim removed 5 bases at V and 7 bases at J, leaving 2 bases unmatched. This CDR3 is CASSADRGNSPLHF. The CDR3 DNA reads TGTGCCAGCAGCGCGGACAGGGGGAATTCACCCCTCCACTTT.

The rearrangement joins TRBV7-6 to TRBJ2-7, with 13 bases that match TRBD2. The germline V gene has CDR1 SGHVS and CDR2 FNYEAQ. With V trimmed by 5 bases and J by 5 bases, 9 bases remained unmatched. The CDR3 length is 16 residues. The CDR3, as DNA: TGTGCCAGCAGCCCTTGGACTAGCGGGAGCTCTAACGAGCAGTACTTC. This gives the protein CASSPWTSGSSNEQYF.

This clone came up a few times. The CDR3 DNA reads as TGTGCCAGCAGCTTAGCCTCAGTCCAAGAGACCCAGTACTTC. It is translated as CASSLASVQETQYF. The rearrangement joins TRBV7-9 to TRBJ2-5; D gene uncertain. The V end lost 0 bases, the J end lost 1 base, and 6 bases lay between the germline ends. The length of the CDR3 is 14 residues. The V gene's germline CDR1 is SEHNR and CDR2 FQNEAQ (reference sequence). Based on the CDR3 plus reference TRBV7-9 and TRBJ2-5, the full variable domain is DTGVSQNPRHKITKRGQNVTFRCDPISEHNRLYWYRQTLGQGPEFLTYFQNEAQLEKSRLLSDRFSAERPKGSFSTLEIQRTEQGDSAMYLCASSLASVQETQYFGPGTRLLVL.

This chain uses TRBV6-1 with TRBJ1-1; D is possibly TRBD1 (5 bases). Germline V gene data show CDR1 as MNHNS and CDR2 as SASEGT. V was trimmed by 5 bases and J by 1 base, leaving 8 bases between them. CDR3 length: 13 residues. This chain's CDR3 is CASSNDRNTEAFF. DNA for the CDR3: TGTGCCAGCAGTAATGACAGGAACACTGAAGCTTTCTTT.

CDR3 sequence: CASSTGREYHNEQFF. The CDR3 bases are TGTGCCAGCAGCACCGGGCGGGAGTACCACAATGAGCAGTTCTTC. This sequence joins TRBV5-4 and TRBJ2-1; 7 nucleotides align to TRBD2. There are 15 residues in the CDR3. Germline V gene lookup returns CDR1 SGHNT and CDR2 YYREEE (reference sequence). Trimming at V came to 4 bases and at J to 5 bases, leaving 9 bases not matched to a gene.

This chain connects TRBV30 to TRBJ1-2; 7 bases align to TRBD1. CDR1 is GTSNPN and CDR2 is SVGIG in the germline V gene (reference sequence). CDR3 length: 17 residues. The trim removed 2 bases at V and 4 bases at J, leaving 16 bases unmatched. The CDR3 is CAWSLGFQGGRSYGYTF. The CDR3 DNA reads TGTGCCTGGAGTTTGGGGTTTCAGGGGGGCCGTTCCTATGGCTACACCTTC.

This sequence joins TRBV5-1 and TRBJ1-3, with TRBD1 as a possible D gene (6 bases). Trimming shortened V by 4 bases and J by 2 bases, and 16 bases separated the two germline ends. The CDR3 spans 16 residues. The germline CDR1 and CDR2 sequences are SGHRS and YFSETQ. This chain's CDR3 is CASSPGVTLPGNTIYF. CDR3 in DNA: TGCGCCAGCAGCCCAGGGGTGACGTTGCCTGGAAACACCATATATTTT.

V usage is TRBV5-5 and J usage is TRBJ2-7; D gene ambiguous. The CDR3 contains 14 residues. CDR1 is SGHKS and CDR2 is YYEKEE in the germline V gene (reference sequence). V was pared by 3 bases and J by 3 bases, with 13 bases between. The CDR3 loop is CASSSATGYYEQYF. CDR3 DNA sequence: TGTGCCAGCAGCTCCGCAACCGGGTACTACGAGCAGTACTTC. The whole variable domain, remainder taken from reference TRBV5-5 and TRBJ2-7, is DAGVTQSPTHLIKTRGQQVTLRCSPISGHKSVSWYQQVLGQGPQFIFQYYEKEERGRGNFPDRFSARQFPNYSSELNVNALLLGDSALYLCASSSATGYYEQYFGPGTRLTVT.

The rearrangement joins TRBV28 to TRBJ1-6; D uncertain. Trimming pared 5 bases from V and 9 bases from J, leaving 14 bases between. The CDR3 has 14 residues. Germline-derived CDR1 and CDR2 are MDHEN and SYDVKM. The CDR3 DNA follows: TGTGCCAGCAGTAAACCAGTCGGAGGTTCACCCCTCCACTTT. Amino acids: CASSKPVGGSPLHF.

V and J are TRBV11-2 and TRBJ1-1; D is unclear. Germline CDR1 is SGHAT and CDR2 is FQNNGV. Trimming stripped 5 bases from V and 0 bases from J, with 10 bases between. The CDR3 sequence is 14 residues long. CDR3 residues: CASSPKRVNTEAFF. CDR3 nucleotides: TGTGCCAGCAGCCCCAAGCGCGTGAACACTGAAGCTTTCTTT.

The V and J genes are TRBV5-1 and TRBJ2-3; TRBD2 matches 9 bases. The junction had 7 bases not matched to a gene; V was cut back by 5 bases and J by 6 bases. Germline V CDR1 and CDR2: SGHRS, YFSETQ. CDR3 length equals 14 residues. The CDR3 sequence is CASSVAGGPDTQYF. CDR3 bases: TGCGCCAGCAGTGTGGCGGGGGGGCCGGATACGCAGTATTTT.

The chain links TRBV7-2 to TRBJ2-7; D may be TRBD2 (5 bases). V lost 4 bases to trimming and J lost 7 bases, with 20 bases between them. Looked up from germline, CDR1 is SGHTA and CDR2 is FQGNSA. The length of the CDR3 is 15 residues. The CDR3 nucleotides are TGTGCCAGCAGCTCACCATTCCTAACCGGGATGGAGCAGTACTTC. Translation: CASSSPFLTGMEQYF.

The chain employs TRBV9 and TRBJ2-7, with a weak D call TRBD2 (6 bases). This CDR3 has 15 amino acids. Trimming took off 0 bases at V and 3 bases at J, with 13 bases between the two ends. Germline CDR1 SGDLS, CDR2 YYNGEE. CDR3 coding DNA: TGTGCCAGCAGCGTAGGGTATAGCGGCGTCTACGAGCAGTACTTC. It is translated as CASSVGYSGVYEQYF.

The chain uses TRBV5-4 and TRBJ1-2; D is perhaps TRBD1 (6 bases). The CDR3 extends over 16 amino acids. From germline, CDR1 is SGHNT and CDR2 YYREEE (reference sequence). Trimming removed 3 bases from V and 4 bases from J, with 19 bases in between. This CDR3 reads CASSSPGGPLGYGYTF. The CDR3 bases are TGTGCCAGCAGCTCCCCGGGGGGCCCTCTAGGCTATGGCTACACCTTC.

CDR3 protein: CASSPRTGTGGTNEQFF. The CDR3 nucleotides are TGTGCCAGCTCACCGCGAACCGGGACAGGGGGCACAAATGAGCAGTTCTTC. The rearrangement joins TRBV18 to TRBJ2-1; 12 bases map to TRBD1. V shed 3 bases and J 7 bases; nucleotides not matched to a gene: 10. CDR3 length: 17 residues. CDR1 is KGHSH and CDR2 is LQKENI in the germline V gene.

J is TRBJ2-2 and V is TRBV23-1; 9 nucleotides line up with TRBD1. TRBV23-1 is treated as an ORF (open reading frame) with a function not yet certain. CDR3 length: 17 amino acids. V gave up 2 bases and J gave up 5 bases; unmatched junction bases: 9. CDR3 DNA: TGCGCCAGCAGTCAAGCGGGACAGGGAAGGGGGACCGGGGAGCTGTTTTTT. Translated: CASSQAGQGRGTGELFF.

This chain uses TRBV27 with TRBJ2-7; possible D gene TRBD2, 5 bases. The CDR3 has 15 residues. From germline, CDR1 is MNHEY and CDR2 SMNVEV (reference sequence). The ends were cut back, 3 bases at V and 3 bases at J, with 15 bases in the middle. Here the CDR3 DNA reads TGTGCCAGCAGTTTGAAGGGCTGGGGAGTCTACGAGCAGTACTTC. Translating it yields CASSLKGWGVYEQYF.

The J gene is TRBJ2-1, the V gene TRBV19; 8 bases align to TRBD2. The V gene's germline CDR1 is LNHDA and CDR2 SQIVND (reference sequence). The trim removed 7 bases at V and 2 bases at J, leaving 10 bases unmatched. CDR3 length equals 16 residues. CDR3 region: CASTPRTSFAYNEQFF. Written as DNA, the CDR3 is TGTGCCAGTACCCCTCGGACTAGCTTCGCCTACAATGAGCAGTTCTTC.

This clone has only one observation. V usage is TRBV6-1 and J usage is TRBJ2-7; D gene uncertain. The V end was cut by 6 bases, the J end by 5 bases, with 8 bases between. The CDR3 loop spans 11 amino acids. The germline V gene has CDR1 MNHNS and CDR2 SASEGT. The CDR3 protein is CASRLPNEQYF. The DNA of the CDR3 is TGTGCCAGCAGACTACCTAACGAGCAGTACTTC.

The chain couples TRBV19 to TRBJ2-4; D might be TRBD2 (5 bases). V lost 2 bases to trimming and J lost 8 bases, with 13 bases between them. The length of the CDR3 is 14 residues. Germline values: CDR1 LNHDA, CDR2 SQIVND (reference sequence). In nucleotides, the CDR3 is TGTGCCAGTAGTATACGAGGGAGCGGACACATTCAGTACTTC. It yields the protein CASSIRGSGHIQYF. Filled out from reference TRBV19 and TRBJ2-4, the complete variable domain reads DGGITQSPKYLFRKEGQNVTLSCEQNLNHDAMYWYRQDPGQGLRLIYYSQIVNDFQKGDIAEGYSVSREKKESFPLTVTSAQKNPTAFYLCASSIRGSGHIQYFGAGTRLSVL.

This rearrangement joins TRBV6-1 to TRBJ1-1; 11 bases align to TRBD1. Per germline, CDR1 MNHNS and CDR2 SASEGT. J was trimmed by 3 bases and V by 10 bases; bases with no gene match: 4. The CDR3 covers 13 residues. CDR3 region: CATGTGGYTEAFF. The CDR3, as DNA: TGTGCCACAGGGACAGGGGGGTACACTGAAGCTTTCTTT.